The present T cell receptor (beta chain) was sequenced within a study of T cell responses to AZD1222 COVID-19 vaccine. The table came from immunoSEQ multiplex PCR; TCRdb's copy has only in-frame clones and leaves some out. The sample shows fewer than 130,000 clones, about 85% of them seen only once. This TCR came from an adult who received the AZD1222 COVID-19 vaccine. This material consisted of peripheral blood, taken 28 days after the second AZD1222 dose.

In DNA, the CDR3 is TGTGCCTGGAGTCCACCACACGGGACAGGACACTACGAGCAGTACTTC. It codes for CAWSPPHGTGHYEQYF. The chain is built from TRBV30 and TRBJ2-7; 8 bases line up with TRBD1. CDR3 size: 16 residues. From germline, CDR1 is GTSNPN and CDR2 SVGIG (reference sequence). Germline trimming cut 2 bases from V and 3 bases from J; bases unmatched to any gene: 12.